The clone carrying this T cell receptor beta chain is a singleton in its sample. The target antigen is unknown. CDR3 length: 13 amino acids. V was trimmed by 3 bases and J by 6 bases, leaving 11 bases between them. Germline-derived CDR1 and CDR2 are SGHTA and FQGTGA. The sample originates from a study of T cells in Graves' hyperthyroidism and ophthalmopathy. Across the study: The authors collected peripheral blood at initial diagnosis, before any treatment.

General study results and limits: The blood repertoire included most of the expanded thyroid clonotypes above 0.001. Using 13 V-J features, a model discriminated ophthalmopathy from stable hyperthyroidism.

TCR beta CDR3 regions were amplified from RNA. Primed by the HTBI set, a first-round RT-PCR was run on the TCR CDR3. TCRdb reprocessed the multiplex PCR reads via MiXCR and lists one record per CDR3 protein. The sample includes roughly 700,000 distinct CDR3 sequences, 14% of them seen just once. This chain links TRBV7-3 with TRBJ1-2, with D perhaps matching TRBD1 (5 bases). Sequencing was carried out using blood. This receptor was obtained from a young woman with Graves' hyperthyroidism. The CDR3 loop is CASSFLGEDGYTF. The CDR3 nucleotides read TGTGCCAGCAGCTTTCTGGGGGAGGATGGCTACACCTTC.